One sample yielded the 15 T cell receptor beta chains listed below, sequenced in a study of spatial heterogeneity in lung cancer (dated by TCRdb to between 2018 and 2021). What the time point label conveys for this sample: sample taken at primary tumor resection. For TCR sequencing, whole RNA was extracted from tumor and nontumor lung tissue, or from cryopreserved PBMC samples, and no cell sorting was done. Libraries came from 5' RACE. Sequencing took place on a NextSeq 500. The public reads were quality trimmed at Q25 with fastp and then assembled into clones with MiXCR by TCRdb, keeping productive beta chains. Rows with one shared CDR3 protein collapse into an entry with the most common genes and DNA. For this sample the table gives around 3,900 distinct CDR3 sequences, of which around a tenth were detected only once. Roughly 46% of the sample is taken by the ten largest. The starting material was PBMCs, obtained at surgery. The receptors shown here come from a male donor with early-stage non-small cell lung cancer.

This clonotype was picked up many times. The rearrangement uses TRBV7-3 and TRBJ2-3; 8 nucleotides align to TRBD2. CDR1 is SGHTA, CDR2 FQGTGA, per germline. The CDR3 consists of 16 residues. V lost 5 bases and J lost 5; bases outside the gene matches: 12. Here the CDR3 reads CASSPRLARGGDTQYF. As DNA, the CDR3 is TGTGCCAGCAGCCCCCGACTAGCCCGGGGGGGAGATACGCAGTATTTT.

By sample fraction, this clonotype is medium-sized (0.01 to 0.1%). The chain joins TRBV12-3 or TRBV12-4 to TRBJ1-2, with D possibly being TRBD1 (6 bases). The CDR3 length is 13 residues. Trimming pared 7 bases from V and 8 bases from J, leaving 17 bases between. CDR3 in DNA: TGTGCCAGCACCCTATTATTGGGGGGCGGCTACACCTTC. It translates to CASTLLLGGGYTF.

This chain connects TRBV4-2 to TRBJ2-1; weak D call: TRBD2 (5 bases). The V gene's germline CDR1 is LGHNA and CDR2 YNFKEQ. V lost 1 base, J lost 6 bases, and 22 bases lay in between. The CDR3 is 18 amino acids. The DNA for the CDR3 is TGTGCCAGCAGCCAAGGGGCCTTGATTGGGAGTTCGGGCAATGAGCAGTTCTTC. Translated: CASSQGALIGSSGNEQFF.

This clonotype was observed many times. The chain links TRBV19 to TRBJ2-3, with no clear D. Trimming shortened V by 3 bases and J by 6 bases, and 13 bases separated the two germline ends. The germline V gene encodes CDR1 LNHDA and CDR2 SQIVND (reference sequence). CDR3 size: 14 residues. CDR3 sequence reads: CASSIDSTRDTQYF. DNA of the CDR3: TGTGCCAGTAGTATCGATTCCACGAGGGATACGCAGTATTTT.

The chain uses TRBV5-5 and TRBJ1-1; D is undetermined. V lost 7 bases to trimming and J lost 0 bases, with 10 bases between them. There are 13 residues in the CDR3. The germline V gene has CDR1 SGHKS and CDR2 YYEKEE (reference sequence). The CDR3 bases are TGTGCCAGCCGCCACGAACTGAACACTGAAGCTTTCTTT. It encodes CASRHELNTEAFF.

This clonotype has at least ten counts. This chain connects TRBV25-1 to TRBJ2-1; the match to TRBD2 covers 7 bases. CDR1 and CDR2 (germline): MGHDK, SYGVNS. The CDR3 runs to 16 residues. Trimming removed 4 bases from V and 0 bases from J; junction bases left unmatched: 6. CDR3 coding DNA: TGTGCCAGCAGTGCGGTGCGGGGGACCTCCTACAATGAGCAGTTCTTC. This gives the protein CASSAVRGTSYNEQFF.

In its sample, this clonotype was seen many times. The V gene is TRBV4-1, the J gene TRBJ2-1, with 12 bases matching TRBD1. Per germline, CDR1 MGHRA and CDR2 YSYEKL. The CDR3 is 16 amino acids. V lost 7 bases, J lost 0 bases, and 4 bases stayed unmatched. CDR3 sequence: CASTSGQGASYNEQFF. CDR3 sequence (DNA): TGCGCCAGCACATCGGGACAGGGGGCCTCCTACAATGAGCAGTTCTTC.

With respect to this clonotype: This may come from a read error, since a much larger clone is one base off. The chain has TRBV4-1 and TRBJ2-7, with TRBD2 as a possible D gene (6 bases). Germline loops: CDR1 MGHRA, CDR2 YSYEKL. The CDR3 extends over 16 amino acids. The CDR3 reads CAISQQDYISLYEQYF. For the CDR3, the DNA is TGCGCCATCAGCCAACAGGACTACATATCTCTCTACGAGCAGTACTTC.

In this sample, this clonotype turned up a few times. This rearrangement joins TRBV3-1 to TRBJ2-3, with D hard to call. CDR3 length equals 15 residues. Trimming took 3 bases from V and 1 from J, leaving 11 bases between them. CDR1 and CDR2 (germline): LGHDT, YNNKEL (reference sequence). The CDR3 nucleotides read TGTGCCAGCAGCCAGACTGTTTTCGGCACAGATACGCAGTATTTT. Its translation: CASSQTVFGTDTQYF.

This clonotype was counted many times. The V call is TRBV20-1, the J call TRBJ1-6; 8 bases line up with TRBD1. J lost 7 bases, V lost 0 bases, and 8 bases had no gene match. In germline, CDR1 is DFQATT, CDR2 SNEGSKA (reference sequence). The CDR3 extends over 16 amino acids. Here the CDR3 reads CSARDQVAGGNSPLHF. DNA for the CDR3: TGCAGTGCTAGAGATCAAGTCGCAGGGGGCAATTCACCCCTCCACTTT.

At least ten counts were recorded for this clonotype. The chain combines TRBV4-2 with TRBJ2-3; 8 bases line up with TRBD2. CDR1 and CDR2 from the germline V gene are LGHNA and YNFKEQ. The ends lost 0 bases at V and 4 bases at J; junction bases unmatched: 9. CDR3 length: 17 amino acids. The CDR3 is CASSQDWAGGGSDTQYF. The CDR3, as DNA: TGTGCCAGCAGCCAAGATTGGGCGGGGGGCGGCTCAGATACGCAGTATTTT.

In its sample, this clonotype was seen many times. The chain combines TRBV12-3 or TRBV12-4 with TRBJ2-1; 8 bases map to TRBD2. The length of the CDR3 is 15 residues. V was pared by 5 bases and J by 6 bases, with 9 bases of the junction left unmatched. The chain's CDR3 is CASSPTSGGGNEQFF. CDR3 DNA sequence: TGTGCCAGCAGTCCCACTAGCGGCGGTGGCAATGAGCAGTTCTTC.

The table lists this clonotype with many counts. The chain has TRBV5-1 and TRBJ2-1; TRBD2 aligns across 12 bases. Germline lookup yields CDR1 SGHRS and CDR2 YFSETQ. J gave up 10 bases and V 2 bases, and 7 bases lay outside the gene matches. This CDR3 is 15 amino acids long. The CDR3 region is CASSFSSGGAREQFF. CDR3 coding DNA: TGCGCCAGCAGCTTCTCTAGCGGGGGGGCCCGGGAGCAGTTCTTC.

The CDR3 is CASSLAAVDRARSPLHF. The CDR3 DNA reads TGTGCCAGCAGTTTAGCCGCAGTGGACAGGGCACGATCACCCCTCCACTTT. The chain couples TRBV27 to TRBJ1-6; 8 bases match TRBD1. From germline, CDR1 is MNHEY and CDR2 SMNVEV (reference sequence). With V trimmed by 2 bases and J by 10 bases, 13 bases remained unmatched. The CDR3 is made up of 17 amino acids.

At least ten counts were recorded for this clonotype. This sequence joins TRBV5-1 and TRBJ2-3; the match to TRBD1 covers 8 bases. Germline V gene sequence: CDR1 SGHRS, CDR2 YFSETQ. The CDR3 runs 15 residues. The V and J ends lost 5 bases and 3 bases, in that order; junction bases with no gene match: 8. The CDR3 here is CASRPEDRVTDTQYF. The CDR3 region has the DNA TGCGCCAGCAGACCAGAGGACAGGGTTACAGATACGCAGTATTTT.